Presented here are 15 T cell receptor beta chains from one specimen sequenced in a study of PD-1 blockade in classical Hodgkin lymphoma. Noted time point: cycle 4 day 1 (C4D1), after more than five weeks of nivolumab. Every patient experienced relapse after autologous stem cell transplantation, and brentuximab vedotin exposure varied. Researchers pulled CD8+ T cells out of thawed PBMCs using magnetic negative selection. Clones were read by immunoSEQ multiplex PCR, and TCRdb kept only the in-frame ones, dropping some. This table has about 20,000 clones, approximately 88% appearing once. Material: CD8+ T cells from blood, obtained before the fourth cycle of nivolumab. Receptors were obtained from a human donor with classical Hodgkin lymphoma.

The V gene is TRBV6-5, the J gene TRBJ1-4, with D possibly TRBD1 on 6 matching bases. V gave up 6 bases and J gave up 7 bases, with 15 bases separating them. The CDR3 has 14 amino acids. Per germline, CDR1 MNHEY and CDR2 SVGAGI. The CDR3 loop reads CASSLDSSPEKLFF. In nucleotides, the CDR3 is TGTGCCAGCAGCCTGGACAGTAGCCCTGAAAAACTGTTTTTT.

The chain links TRBV6-1 to TRBJ2-5, with 11 bases fitting TRBD2. The CDR3 is 15 residues long. Unmatched junction bases numbered 0, after V lost 2 bases and J lost 1 base. Looked up from germline, CDR1 is MNHNS and CDR2 is SASEGT. The CDR3 DNA reads as TGTGCCAGCAGTGAACTAGCGGGGGGCCAAGAGACCCAGTACTTC. Amino acids: CASSELAGGQETQYF.

This chain connects TRBV11-1 to TRBJ1-5; D is possibly TRBD1 (6 bases). Germline V gives CDR1 SGHAT, CDR2 FQDESV (reference sequence). The CDR3 consists of 15 residues. V gave up 5 bases and J gave up 11 bases, with 22 bases separating them. The chain's CDR3 is CASSPHRTRDKTQHF. As DNA, the CDR3 is TGTGCCAGCAGCCCACACAGGACCCGGGACAAGACCCAGCATTTT.

The J gene is TRBJ2-1, the V gene TRBV19, with TRBD2 matching over 8 bases. This CDR3 contains 19 residues. CDR1 and CDR2 (germline): LNHDA, SQIVND (reference sequence). The J segment lost 5 bases and the V segment lost 8 bases, leaving 23 bases of the junction unmatched. CDR3 loop: CASQSAGGASKKQNNEQFF. DNA of the CDR3: TGTGCCAGTCAATCCGCCGGGGGGGCCTCCAAAAAACAAAACAATGAGCAGTTCTTC.

The chain employs TRBV11-2 and TRBJ2-7; D might be TRBD2 (6 bases). Trimming removed 5 bases at V and 2 bases at J, with 13 bases between. This CDR3 region has 14 residues. Germline assignment: CDR1 SGHAT and CDR2 FQNNGV. The CDR3 DNA is TGTGCCAGCAGCGCGGGTAGCGGCACCTACGAGCAGTACTTC. It specifies CASSAGSGTYEQYF.

This clone was seen just once. The V call is TRBV7-6, the J call TRBJ2-1, with D possibly being TRBD1 (6 bases). V was clipped by 3 bases and J by 7 bases, with 16 bases between them. This CDR3 spans 15 amino acids. Germline V gene sequence: CDR1 SGHVS, CDR2 FNYEAQ. CDR3 residues: CASSFSRGVRNEQFF. The CDR3 DNA reads TGTGCCAGCAGCTTCTCCAGGGGAGTAAGGAATGAGCAGTTCTTC.

The chain couples TRBV7-8 to TRBJ2-7; 8 bases fit TRBD2. The V and J ends lost 1 base and 6 bases, in that order; junction bases with no gene match: 14. From germline, CDR1 is SGHVS and CDR2 FQNEAQ. The CDR3 length is 17 residues. The CDR3 region is CASSLDLRRGAGGEQYF. The DNA for the CDR3 is TGTGCCAGCAGCTTAGACTTGAGGCGGGGGGCCGGGGGCGAGCAGTACTTC.

This chain uses TRBV1 with TRBJ1-2. TRBV1 is classified as a pseudogene. The CDR3 extends over 9 amino acids. Here the CDR3 reads CTSSPGYTF. DNA for the CDR3: TGCACCAGCAGCCCTGGCTACACCTTC.

There are a few counts of this clone. This chain connects TRBV30 to TRBJ1-3, with 9 nucleotides matching TRBD1. There are 12 residues in the CDR3. Germline V gene data show CDR1 as GTSNPN and CDR2 as SVGIG (reference sequence). V shed 7 bases and J 8 bases; nucleotides not matched to a gene: 6. CDR3 DNA sequence: TGTGCCTTGGAGGACAGGGGTGACACCATATATTTT. Amino acid sequence: CALEDRGDTIYF.

This rearrangement joins TRBV4-2 to TRBJ1-4; D uncertain. There are 17 residues in the CDR3. The V end was cut by 0 bases, the J end by 0 bases, with 11 bases between. In germline, CDR1 is LGHNA, CDR2 YNFKEQ. The CDR3 region has the DNA TGTGCCAGCAGCCAAGAATGGGCGGCGGCAACTAATGAAAAACTGTTTTTT. It encodes CASSQEWAAATNEKLFF.

This chain links TRBV7-2 with TRBJ2-5; tentatively, D is TRBD2 (5 bases). The V gene's germline CDR1 is SGHTA and CDR2 FQGNSA. The CDR3 runs 14 residues. V lost 2 bases and J 5 bases, leaving 12 bases between the germline ends. CDR3 nucleotide sequence: TGTGCCAGCAGCTTACCCCCCCGAGGGGAGACCCAGTACTTC. It codes for CASSLPPRGETQYF.

The gene calls are TRBV5-6 and TRBJ1-2; D is unclear. V shed 0 bases and J shed 0 bases, with 6 bases lying between them. Per the germline V gene, CDR1 is SGHDT and CDR2 is YYEEEE. The CDR3 is 14 amino acids. CDR3 in amino acids: CASSLDGANYGYTF. The CDR3 DNA reads TGTGCCAGCAGCTTGGACGGAGCTAACTATGGCTACACCTTC.

The chain joins TRBV27 to TRBJ2-1, with TRBD2 as a possible D gene (6 bases). Germline V gives CDR1 MNHEY, CDR2 SMNVEV (reference sequence). This CDR3 region has 15 residues. Trimming left V 5 bases short and J 0 bases short, with 11 bases between. CDR3 protein: CASSRDGSSYNEQFF. In DNA, the CDR3 is TGTGCCAGCAGTCGGGACGGGAGCTCCTACAATGAGCAGTTCTTC.

This clone occurred once. V gene TRBV7-9 combines with J gene TRBJ2-5; the D is unclear. V lost 5 bases and J 5 bases, leaving 15 bases between the germline ends. Germline values: CDR1 SEHNR, CDR2 FQNEAQ (reference sequence). The CDR3 covers 14 residues. CDR3 amino acids: CASSHVWLGETQYF. Here the CDR3 DNA reads TGTGCCAGCAGCCACGTTTGGTTAGGCGAGACCCAGTACTTC. Combining the CDR3 with reference TRBV7-9 and TRBJ2-5 gives the whole variable domain DTGVSQNPRHKITKRGQNVTFRCDPISEHNRLYWYRQTLGQGPEFLTYFQNEAQLEKSRLLSDRFSAERPKGSFSTLEIQRTEQGDSAMYLCASSHVWLGETQYFGPGTRLLVL.

CDR3 sequence reads: CASSLSGGAGSQPQHF. The CDR3 DNA reads TGTGCCAGCAGTTTATCGGGGGGGGCAGGTTCCCAGCCCCAGCATTTT. The chain joins TRBV27 to TRBJ1-5; D is perhaps TRBD1 (6 bases). The CDR3 is 16 amino acids. Germline V gene sequence: CDR1 MNHEY, CDR2 SMNVEV (reference sequence). V was pared by 0 bases and J by 7 bases, with 16 bases between.